This TCR beta chain was profiled in a study of shared clonotypes between healthy human individuals. Positively selected for CCR7, the CD45RO-negative cells used as naive CD8 cells excluded terminally differentiated effector memory CD45RA+ cells. The germline CDR1 and CDR2 sequences are SGDLS and YYNGEE. The CDR3 runs 15 residues. V dropped 3 bases and J dropped 2 bases, with 13 bases sitting between them. Original processing notes: Junction-only sequences without quality scores were provided by ImmunoSEQ, so filtering was different. Method: immunoSEQ multiplex PCR; TCRdb's copy keeps in-frame clones and lacks some. V and J calls and clone size follow that table, whereas D and trimming were derived from the DNA. Here the sample spans a few million clones, around 93% being singletons.

The sequenced sample consisted of naive CD8+ T cells from PBMCs. The TCR originated in a man between 18 and 35 years old in good health. Some clones in this sample may be carry-over from other donors' samples. The chain combines TRBV9 with TRBJ2-3; D is unclear. The CDR3 coding sequence is TGTGCCAGCAGCGCCCAAGTTGTTGACACAGATACGCAGTATTTT. Translation gives CASSAQVVDTDTQYF.